The 23 T cell receptor beta chains below were found in one sample sequenced in a study of T cell changes during pregnancy in multiple sclerosis. TCRdb's table, derived via immunoSEQ multiplex PCR, lists solely in-frame clones and lacks some. This sample has approximately 85,000 clones, with roughly 90% found just once. The sequencing here drew on peripheral blood, taken in the first trimester of pregnancy. The source of these receptors is a female donor with multiple sclerosis, enrolled in a pregnancy study.

The V call is TRBV2, the J call TRBJ1-2, with 8 bases aligning to TRBD1. CDR1 is SNHLY and CDR2 is FYNNEI in the germline V gene. This CDR3 has 14 residues. With V trimmed by 6 bases and J by 9 bases, 12 bases remained unmatched. The CDR3 DNA reads as TGTGCCAGCAGGGCCGACAGGGGAGGTGTTCGCTACACCTTC. This encodes CASRADRGGVRYTF.

The V gene is TRBV7-9, the J gene TRBJ2-2, with D tentatively TRBD2 (6 bases). The CDR3 has 18 amino acids. Trimming pared 2 bases from V and 6 bases from J, leaving 22 bases between. CDR1 and CDR2 from the germline V gene are SEHNR and FQNEAQ (reference sequence). The CDR3 spells CASSLWHGDSRRPGELFF. CDR3 in DNA: TGTGCCAGCAGCTTATGGCATGGGGACTCGAGACGTCCCGGGGAGCTGTTTTTT.

The chain employs TRBV18 and TRBJ1-5; D call uncertain. The CDR3 extends over 16 amino acids. CDR1 and CDR2 from the germline V gene are KGHSH and LQKENI. V lost 3 bases, J lost 1 base, and 13 bases lay in between. DNA for the CDR3: TGTGCCAGCTCACCCCAGAGGGTTAGCAGCAATCAGCCCCAGCATTTT. Amino acids: CASSPQRVSSNQPQHF.

The chain links TRBV28 to TRBJ1-6; the D gene is possibly TRBD1 (6 bases). V was cut by 2 bases and J by 11 bases, with 16 bases left in between. CDR1 MDHEN and CDR2 SYDVKM come from the germline V gene. The CDR3 runs 15 residues. CDR3 amino acids: CASSLIGTGWPPLHF. The CDR3, as DNA: TGTGCCAGCAGTTTAATTGGTACAGGGTGGCCACCCCTCCACTTT. Complete variable domain (other parts from reference TRBV28 and TRBJ1-6): DVKVTQSSRYLVKRTGEKVFLECVQDMDHENMFWYRQDPGLGLRLIYFSYDVKMKEKGDIPEGYSVSREKKERFSLILESASTNQTSMYLCASSLIGTGWPPLHFGNGTRLTVT.

This chain uses TRBV5-6 with TRBJ2-1; D remains unclear. CDR1 and CDR2 from the germline V gene are SGHDT and YYEEEE. The CDR3 has 15 residues. V was shortened by 4 bases and J by 7 bases, with 18 bases between the two germline ends. The CDR3 protein is CASSLGPLSWNEQFF. The CDR3, as DNA: TGTGCCAGCAGCCTTGGCCCCCTCTCGTGGAATGAGCAGTTCTTC.

The chain is built from TRBV5-6 and TRBJ2-7; D remains ambiguous. CDR1 is SGHDT, CDR2 YYEEEE, per germline. V was clipped by 1 base and J by 2 bases, with 7 bases between them. This CDR3 comprises 13 residues. CDR3 sequence reads: CASSLTVTYEQYF. As DNA, the CDR3 is TGTGCCAGCAGCTTGACAGTAACCTACGAGCAGTACTTC.

The rearrangement uses TRBV4-1 and TRBJ2-7; 10 bases agree with TRBD2. Germline V gene data show CDR1 as MGHRA and CDR2 as YSYEKL. The CDR3 runs 16 residues. Trimming took 0 bases from V and 2 from J; bases not matched to a gene: 4. CDR3 nucleotide sequence: TGCGCCAGCAGCCAAGATACCGGACTAGCGGCCTACGAGCAGTACTTC. It specifies CASSQDTGLAAYEQYF.

The chain joins TRBV5-1 to TRBJ2-5, with 12 bases aligning to TRBD2. V was clipped by 4 bases and J by 2 bases; unmatched bases: 9. Germline lookup yields CDR1 SGHRS and CDR2 YFSETQ. The CDR3 is 17 amino acids. Here the CDR3 reads CASSLKLAGGLQETQYF. As DNA, the CDR3 is TGCGCCAGCAGCCTGAAACTAGCGGGAGGCTTACAAGAGACCCAGTACTTC.

CDR3 residues: CASSLALTSGSMEQYF. The CDR3 DNA follows: TGCGCCAGCAGCTTGGCCCTGACTAGCGGGAGTATGGAGCAGTACTTC. The chain carries TRBV5-1 and TRBJ2-7; 12 bases are a match to TRBD2. Germline V gene lookup returns CDR1 SGHRS and CDR2 YFSETQ. This CDR3 is 16 amino acids long. J was trimmed by 7 bases and V by 0 bases; bases with no gene match: 8.

The chain joins TRBV18 to TRBJ2-5; possible D gene TRBD2, 6 bases. V was clipped by 6 bases and J by 5 bases, with 19 bases between them. The CDR3 has 15 residues. Germline assignment: CDR1 KGHSH and CDR2 LQKENI. CDR3 DNA sequence: TGTGCCAGCTCGCCCTCCCGGGGGATCCACGAGACCCAGTACTTC. Amino acid sequence: CASSPSRGIHETQYF.

This chain links TRBV28 with TRBJ2-7, with 15 bases fitting TRBD2. The CDR3 has 15 amino acids. The V segment lost 7 bases and the J segment 5 bases; nucleotides outside the gene matches: 6. Germline V gene data show CDR1 as MDHEN and CDR2 as SYDVKM. The CDR3 is CASNPGLAGGNEQYF. CDR3 nucleotides: TGTGCCAGCAACCCCGGACTAGCGGGAGGGAACGAGCAGTACTTC.

The V call is TRBV6-5, the J call TRBJ2-2, with TRBD2 matching 9 bases. Germline CDR1 is MNHEY and CDR2 is SVGAGI. The CDR3 covers 14 residues. The trim removed 10 bases at V and 5 bases at J, leaving 8 bases unmatched. CDR3 bases: TGTGCCACCATCGGACTAGCGCGGACCGGGGAGCTGTTTTTT. Translating gives CATIGLARTGELFF.

The chain joins TRBV2 to TRBJ2-5; perhaps TRBD2 as D (5 bases). The V end was cut by 6 bases, the J end by 2 bases, with 16 bases between. CDR1 SNHLY and CDR2 FYNNEI come from the germline V gene. CDR3 length: 15 residues. CDR3 sequence: CASSEIQRRQETQYF. The CDR3, as DNA: TGTGCCAGCAGCGAAATACAAAGGAGGCAAGAGACCCAGTACTTC.

This clone occurred a few times. The J gene is TRBJ1-4, the V gene TRBV27, with TRBD1 as a possible D gene (6 bases). The germline V gene has CDR1 MNHEY and CDR2 SMNVEV (reference sequence). This CDR3 region has 23 residues. Trimming stripped 5 bases from V and 6 bases from J, with 40 bases between. CDR3 DNA sequence: TGTGCCAGCAGTCCAGAATCGGGGGGGGCGGGCAGCGAACGAAAAAAAGGGGATGAAAAACTGTTTTTT. This translates into CASSPESGGAGSERKKGDEKLFF.

CDR3 in amino acids: CASSQAWVTLNTEAFF. DNA of the CDR3: TGCGCCAGCAGCCAAGCATGGGTGACACTTAACACTGAAGCTTTCTTT. The chain uses TRBV4-3 and TRBJ1-1, with D unresolved. The germline V gene has CDR1 LGHNA and CDR2 YSLEER. V was trimmed by 1 base and J by 2 bases, leaving 14 bases between them. This CDR3 has 16 amino acids.

The chain carries TRBV7-2 and TRBJ1-5; weak D call: TRBD1 (6 bases). Trimming pared 5 bases from V and 6 bases from J, leaving 20 bases between. This CDR3 has 16 residues. Looked up from germline, CDR1 is SGHTA and CDR2 is FQGNSA. In DNA form, the CDR3 reads TGTGCCAGCAGCCATTCAAGGGCCAGGGGAAGTCAGCCCCAGCATTTT. This codes for CASSHSRARGSQPQHF.

This clone was counted between two and nine times. The chain couples TRBV27 to TRBJ1-1; TRBD1 agrees at 7 bases. From germline, CDR1 is MNHEY and CDR2 SMNVEV (reference sequence). Trimming took 6 bases from V and 3 from J; bases not matched to a gene: 4. The CDR3 runs 13 residues. The CDR3 protein is CASRSGGDTEAFF. CDR3 sequence (DNA): TGTGCCAGCAGGTCAGGGGGTGACACTGAAGCTTTCTTT.

The chain joins TRBV27 to TRBJ2-3; 7 positions agree with TRBD2. The germline CDR1 and CDR2 sequences are MNHEY and SMNVEV (reference sequence). Trimming took 5 bases from V and 3 from J; bases not matched to a gene: 5. This CDR3 contains 14 residues. The CDR3 protein is CASSGDYRTDTQYF. The CDR3 DNA is TGTGCCAGCAGTGGGGACTATAGGACAGATACGCAGTATTTT.

The V and J genes are TRBV28 and TRBJ1-4; TRBD1 might be the D (5 bases). With 6 bases removed from V and 6 bases from J, the gap between germline ends came to 20 bases. The length of the CDR3 is 16 residues. Germline CDR1 MDHEN, CDR2 SYDVKM. The CDR3 loop reads CASSLRVWETDEKLFF. The CDR3 coding sequence is TGTGCCAGCAGCCTCAGGGTTTGGGAAACGGATGAAAAACTGTTTTTT.

The rearrangement uses TRBV2 and TRBJ2-3; TRBD2 might be the D (6 bases). The ends were cut back, 6 bases at V and 7 bases at J, with 20 bases in the middle. CDR1 is SNHLY, CDR2 FYNNEI, per germline. This CDR3 contains 15 residues. CDR3 protein: CASRMGTSLTHTQYF. The CDR3 DNA reads as TGTGCCAGCAGGATGGGGACTTCCCTCACGCATACGCAGTATTTT.

The genes are TRBV28 and TRBJ1-5; D is perhaps TRBD1 (6 bases). The germline gives CDR1 MDHEN, CDR2 SYDVKM. CDR3 length equals 15 residues. Trimming pared 6 bases from V and 5 bases from J, leaving 17 bases between. The CDR3 loop is CASSPTGYIDQPQHF. The CDR3 DNA reads as TGTGCCAGCAGCCCTACAGGGTATATCGATCAGCCCCAGCATTTT.

The chain combines TRBV18 with TRBJ2-5; perhaps TRBD2 as D (6 bases). Trimming cost V 3 bases and J 4 bases, with 15 bases left between them. Germline lookup yields CDR1 KGHSH and CDR2 LQKENI. This CDR3 is built from 15 residues. The CDR3 sequence: CASSPTRITRETQYF. CDR3 DNA sequence: TGTGCCAGCTCACCGACTAGGATCACCCGAGAGACCCAGTACTTC.

The chain is built from TRBV27 and TRBJ2-5; 11 positions agree with TRBD1. Germline values: CDR1 MNHEY, CDR2 SMNVEV (reference sequence). Trimming at V came to 5 bases and at J to 4 bases, leaving 3 bases not matched to a gene. This CDR3 is 14 amino acids long. The CDR3 loop is CASSPGTGGETQYF. DNA of the CDR3: TGTGCCAGCAGTCCGGGGACAGGGGGAGAGACCCAGTACTTC.